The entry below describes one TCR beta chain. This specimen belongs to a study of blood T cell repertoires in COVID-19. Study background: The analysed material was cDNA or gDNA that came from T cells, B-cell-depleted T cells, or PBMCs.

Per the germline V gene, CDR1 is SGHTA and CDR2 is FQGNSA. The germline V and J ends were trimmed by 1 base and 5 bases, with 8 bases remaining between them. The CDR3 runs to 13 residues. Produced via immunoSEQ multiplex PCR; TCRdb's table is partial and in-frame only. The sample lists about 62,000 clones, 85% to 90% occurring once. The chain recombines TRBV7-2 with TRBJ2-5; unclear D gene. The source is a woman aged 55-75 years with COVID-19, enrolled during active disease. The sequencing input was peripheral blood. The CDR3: CASSLEVGETQYF. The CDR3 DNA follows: TGTGCCAGCAGCTTAGAGGTCGGGGAGACCCAGTACTTC.